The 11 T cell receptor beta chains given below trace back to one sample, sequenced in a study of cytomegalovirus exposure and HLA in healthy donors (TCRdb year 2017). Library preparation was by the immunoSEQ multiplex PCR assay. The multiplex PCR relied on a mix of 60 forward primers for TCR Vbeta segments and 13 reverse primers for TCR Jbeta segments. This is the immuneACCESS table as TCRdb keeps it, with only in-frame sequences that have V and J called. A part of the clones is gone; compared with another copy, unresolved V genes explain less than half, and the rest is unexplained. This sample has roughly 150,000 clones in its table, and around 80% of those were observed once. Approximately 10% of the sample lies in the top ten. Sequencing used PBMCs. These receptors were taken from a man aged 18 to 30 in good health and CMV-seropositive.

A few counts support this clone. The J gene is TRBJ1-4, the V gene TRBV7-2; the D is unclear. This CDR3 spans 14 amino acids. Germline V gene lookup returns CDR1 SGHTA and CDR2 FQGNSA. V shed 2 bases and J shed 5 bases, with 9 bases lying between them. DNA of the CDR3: TGTGCCAGCAGCTTATGGGGAGAGAATGAAAAACTGTTTTTT. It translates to CASSLWGENEKLFF.

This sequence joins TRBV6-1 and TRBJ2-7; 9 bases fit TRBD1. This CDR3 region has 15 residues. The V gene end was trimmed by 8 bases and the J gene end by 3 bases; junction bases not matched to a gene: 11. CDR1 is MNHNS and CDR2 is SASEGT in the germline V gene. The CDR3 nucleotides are TGTGCCAGCCGCCCCTCGGGGACAGGGTTCTACGAGCAGTACTTC. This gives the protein CASRPSGTGFYEQYF.

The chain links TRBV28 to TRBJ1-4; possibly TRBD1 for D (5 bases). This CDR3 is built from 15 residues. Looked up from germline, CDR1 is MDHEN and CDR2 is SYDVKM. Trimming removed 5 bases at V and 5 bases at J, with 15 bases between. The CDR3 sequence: CASSPPRGNNEKLFF. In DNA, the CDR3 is TGTGCCAGCAGTCCCCCCCGGGGGAACAATGAAAAACTGTTTTTT.

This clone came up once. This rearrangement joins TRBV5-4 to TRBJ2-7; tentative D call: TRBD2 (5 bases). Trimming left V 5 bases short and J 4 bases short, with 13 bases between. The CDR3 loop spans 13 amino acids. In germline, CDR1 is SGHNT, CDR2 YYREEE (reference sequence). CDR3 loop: CASSSGNEYEQYF. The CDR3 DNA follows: TGTGCCAGCAGTTCCGGGAATGAATACGAGCAGTACTTC.

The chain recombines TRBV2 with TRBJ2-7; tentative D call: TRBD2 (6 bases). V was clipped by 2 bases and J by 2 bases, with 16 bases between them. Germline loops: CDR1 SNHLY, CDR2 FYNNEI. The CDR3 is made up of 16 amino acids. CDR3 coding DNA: TGTGCCAGCAGTGAAAGGGGAGGAGTAATGCCCTACGAGCAGTACTTC. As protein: CASSERGGVMPYEQYF.

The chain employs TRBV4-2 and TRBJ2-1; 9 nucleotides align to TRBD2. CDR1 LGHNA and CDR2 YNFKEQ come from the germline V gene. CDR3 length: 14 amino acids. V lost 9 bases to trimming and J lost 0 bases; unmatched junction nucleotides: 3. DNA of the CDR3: TGTGCCAGTCGGACTAGCGACTCCTACAATGAGCAGTTCTTC. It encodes CASRTSDSYNEQFF.

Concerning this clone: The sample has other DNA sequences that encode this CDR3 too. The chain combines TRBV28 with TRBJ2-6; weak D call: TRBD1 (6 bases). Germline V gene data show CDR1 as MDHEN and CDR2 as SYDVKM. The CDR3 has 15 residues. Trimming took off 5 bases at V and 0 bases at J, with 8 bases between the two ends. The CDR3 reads CASSPDSSGANVLTF. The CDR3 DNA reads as TGTGCCAGCAGTCCGGACAGCTCTGGGGCCAACGTCCTGACTTTC.

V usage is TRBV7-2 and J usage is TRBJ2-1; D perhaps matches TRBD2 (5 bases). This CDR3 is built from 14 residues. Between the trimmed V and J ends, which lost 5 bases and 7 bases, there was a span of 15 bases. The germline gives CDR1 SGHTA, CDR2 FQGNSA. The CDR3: CASSPQRNLNEQFF. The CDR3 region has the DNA TGTGCCAGCAGCCCGCAGCGGAATTTGAATGAGCAGTTCTTC.

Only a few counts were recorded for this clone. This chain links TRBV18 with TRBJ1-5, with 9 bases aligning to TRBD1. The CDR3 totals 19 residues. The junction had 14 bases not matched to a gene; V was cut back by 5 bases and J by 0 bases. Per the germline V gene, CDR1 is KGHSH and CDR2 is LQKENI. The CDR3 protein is CASSSTTGTGQYSNQPQHF. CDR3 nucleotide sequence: TGTGCCAGCTCATCGACAACCGGGACAGGGCAATATAGCAATCAGCCCCAGCATTTT.

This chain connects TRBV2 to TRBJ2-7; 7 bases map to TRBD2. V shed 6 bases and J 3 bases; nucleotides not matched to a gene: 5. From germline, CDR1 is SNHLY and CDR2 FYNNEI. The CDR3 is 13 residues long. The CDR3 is CASSARTSYEQYF. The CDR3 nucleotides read TGTGCCAGCAGCGCCCGGACTAGCTACGAGCAGTACTTC.

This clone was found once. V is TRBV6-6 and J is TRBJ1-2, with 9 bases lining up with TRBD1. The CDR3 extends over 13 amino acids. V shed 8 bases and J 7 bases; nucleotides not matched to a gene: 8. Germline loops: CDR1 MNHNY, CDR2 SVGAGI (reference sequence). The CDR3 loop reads CASGTGQGLGYTF. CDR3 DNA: TGTGCCAGCGGGACGGGACAGGGACTTGGCTACACCTTC.